These 4 T cell receptor beta chains were all obtained from the same sample, sequenced in a study of blood T cell repertoires in COVID-19. Assay: immunoSEQ multiplex PCR; the TCRdb copy retains only in-frame clones and omits some. The data show around 280,000 clones, about 90% seen once. Sequencing was carried out using peripheral blood. The source of these receptors is a woman between 45 and 65 years old who had recovered from COVID-19.

CDR3 residues: CASSPRDRDREQYF. For the CDR3, the DNA is TGTGCCAGCTCACCACGAGACAGGGACCGCGAGCAGTACTTC. This chain links TRBV18 with TRBJ2-7, with 7 nucleotides matching TRBD1. The germline CDR1 and CDR2 sequences are KGHSH and LQKENI. After removal of 1 base from V and 6 bases from J, the junction contained 6 bases not matched to a gene. CDR3 length equals 14 residues.

This clone was counted between two and nine times. The chain links TRBV19 to TRBJ1-3; weak D call: TRBD1 (5 bases). Germline V gene data show CDR1 as LNHDA and CDR2 as SQIVND (reference sequence). V was cut by 4 bases and J by 3 bases, with 13 bases left in between. CDR3 length: 15 residues. In nucleotides, the CDR3 is TGTGCCAGTAGTAGACCCCAGGGTCGTGGAAACACCATATATTTT. Translated, it gives CASSRPQGRGNTIYF.

The chain couples TRBV27 to TRBJ2-3; D might be TRBD2 (7 bases). In germline, CDR1 is MNHEY, CDR2 SMNVEV (reference sequence). The CDR3 covers 16 residues. V lost 7 bases and J lost 3, with 20 bases in between. The CDR3 sequence is CASTWGGPVTTDTQYF. The CDR3 nucleotides are TGTGCCAGCACCTGGGGGGGCCCCGTCACGACAGATACGCAGTATTTT.

The rearrangement links TRBV19 to TRBJ1-5; no clear D gene. The germline CDR1 and CDR2 sequences are LNHDA and SQIVND (reference sequence). The CDR3 consists of 16 residues. Deletions cut 7 bases from V and 4 bases from J, with 20 bases between. The CDR3 DNA reads TGTGCCAGTACCGCCAACACGAATATTGAAAATCAGCCCCAGCATTTT. This encodes CASTANTNIENQPQHF. Based on the CDR3 plus reference TRBV19 and TRBJ1-5, the full variable domain is DGGITQSPKYLFRKEGQNVTLSCEQNLNHDAMYWYRQDPGQGLRLIYYSQIVNDFQKGDIAEGYSVSREKKESFPLTVTSAQKNPTAFYLCASTANTNIENQPQHFGDGTRLSIL.